These 24 T cell receptor beta chains came from one sample sequenced in a study of cytomegalovirus exposure and HLA in healthy donors. Sequencing was performed with immunoSEQ multiplex PCR; in TCRdb, only in-frame clones are kept and a portion is missing. The sample yields roughly 130,000 clones, almost 85% seen once. Material: PBMCs. The receptors originated from a woman aged 25 to 45 in good health and CMV-seronegative.

The chain joins TRBV19 to TRBJ2-1; tentatively, D is TRBD1 (5 bases). There are 14 residues in the CDR3. V was pared by 9 bases and J by 2 bases, with 14 bases between. Germline values: CDR1 LNHDA, CDR2 SQIVND (reference sequence). CDR3 bases: TGTGCCAGCGTCGGCAGGGTCCCCTACAATGAGCAGTTCTTC. Amino acid sequence: CASVGRVPYNEQFF.

The V call is TRBV7-9, the J call TRBJ1-5; D is perhaps TRBD1 (5 bases). The CDR3 covers 17 residues. Germline CDR1 is SEHNR and CDR2 is FQNEAQ (reference sequence). Trimming shortened V by 1 base and J by 4 bases, and 17 bases separated the two germline ends. This CDR3 reads CASSLGWSGVRNQPQHF. The CDR3 region has the DNA TGTGCCAGCAGCTTAGGGTGGTCGGGGGTTAGGAATCAGCCCCAGCATTTT.

This chain links TRBV18 with TRBJ1-1; 10 bases line up with TRBD1. The CDR3 covers 15 residues. Germline V gene sequence: CDR1 KGHSH, CDR2 LQKENI. V was clipped by 4 bases and J by 5 bases; unmatched bases: 7. The CDR3 protein is CASSHSDRGETEAFF. The CDR3, as DNA: TGTGCCAGCTCACACTCGGACAGGGGGGAGACTGAAGCTTTCTTT.

The chain's CDR3 is CASSPYTDTQYF. In nucleotides, the CDR3 is TGTGCCAGCAGCCCGTACACAGATACGCAGTATTTT. This rearrangement joins TRBV9 to TRBJ2-3; D remains ambiguous. V lost 4 bases and J lost 2, with 5 bases in between. CDR1 and CDR2 from the germline V gene are SGDLS and YYNGEE. The CDR3 loop spans 12 amino acids.

As DNA, the CDR3 is TGTGCCAGCAGCCAAGATGGGGGGGAACCTAGCTTTGAAGCTTTCTTT. Translation: CASSQDGGEPSFEAFF. The chain couples TRBV4-2 to TRBJ1-1; D possibly corresponds to TRBD1 (5 bases). Germline V gene data show CDR1 as LGHNA and CDR2 as YNFKEQ. This CDR3 is built from 16 residues. The V end lost 0 bases, the J end lost 7 bases, and 18 bases lay between the germline ends.

With regard to this clone: Other DNA sequences in this sample translate to the same CDR3. The chain combines TRBV7-2 with TRBJ1-2; 9 bases align to TRBD1. The V gene end was trimmed by 5 bases and the J gene end by 3 bases; junction bases not matched to a gene: 1. The germline V gene has CDR1 SGHTA and CDR2 FQGNSA. This CDR3 region has 13 residues. CDR3 DNA: TGTGCCAGCAGCAGGGACAGGGACTATGGCTACACCTTC. Protein product: CASSRDRDYGYTF.

The rearrangement links TRBV7-2 to TRBJ2-1, with 7 bases lining up with TRBD1. V gave up 5 bases and J gave up 1 base; unmatched junction bases: 5. The V gene's germline CDR1 is SGHTA and CDR2 FQGNSA. This CDR3 has 15 amino acids. CDR3 nucleotide sequence: TGTGCCAGCAGCCTGACGGACAGGTCCTACAATGAGCAGTTCTTC. Translated: CASSLTDRSYNEQFF.

This clone appeared once. The V call is TRBV5-1, the J call TRBJ2-4; 9 bases align to TRBD2. V gave up 4 bases and J gave up 3 bases; unmatched junction bases: 5. The CDR3 has 15 residues. Germline CDR1 SGHRS, CDR2 YFSETQ. The CDR3 region has the DNA TGCGCCAGCAGCGTAATAGCGGGGGTCAAAAACATTCAGTACTTC. Amino acids: CASSVIAGVKNIQYF.

This clone was observed a few times. The chain links TRBV19 to TRBJ2-7; 10 positions match TRBD1. After removal of 4 bases from V and 3 bases from J, the junction contained 3 bases not matched to a gene. Germline CDR1 and CDR2: LNHDA and SQIVND (reference sequence). The CDR3 is 14 residues long. The CDR3 sequence is CASSTGQGLYEQYF. Here the CDR3 DNA reads TGTGCCAGTAGTACGGGACAGGGGCTCTACGAGCAGTACTTC.

The chain links TRBV7-9 to TRBJ1-6, with TRBD1 matching over 11 bases. Per germline, CDR1 SEHNR and CDR2 FQNEAQ (reference sequence). The CDR3 spans 15 residues. Trimming took 5 bases from V and 9 from J; bases not matched to a gene: 6. The CDR3 loop is CASSPWTGGISPLHF. The CDR3 nucleotides read TGTGCCAGCAGCCCGTGGACAGGGGGCATTTCACCCCTCCACTTT.

As concerns this clone: One end of the junction fails to match germline, which may point to a read error. This chain uses TRBV7-3 with TRBJ2-1, with D perhaps matching TRBD1 (6 bases). The V gene's germline CDR1 is SGHTA and CDR2 FQGTGA. The CDR3 spans 13 residues. CDR3 DNA: TGTGCCTGCAGCCTCCGGCAACAGGGACCGCAGTTCTTC. Protein product: CACSLRQQGPQFF.

This chain joins TRBV15 and TRBJ1-1; D is undetermined. V shed 0 bases and J shed 1 base, with 21 bases lying between them. The CDR3 runs 19 residues. CDR1 and CDR2 (germline): LNHNV, YYDKDF (reference sequence). In nucleotides, the CDR3 is TGTGCCACCAGCAGAGAGGGAGTGGTAATGGGGTCGGAGAACACTGAAGCTTTCTTT. It is translated as CATSREGVVMGSENTEAFF.

The V and J genes are TRBV27 and TRBJ1-5, with D unclear. Per germline, CDR1 MNHEY and CDR2 SMNVEV (reference sequence). Trimming shortened V by 6 bases and J by 1 base, and 7 bases separated the two germline ends. The length of the CDR3 is 13 residues. CDR3 in amino acids: CASRNRSNQPQHF. DNA of the CDR3: TGTGCCAGCAGAAACAGAAGCAATCAGCCCCAGCATTTT.

The V gene is TRBV6-4, the J gene TRBJ2-2; D perhaps matches TRBD1 (5 bases). Trimming took off 2 bases at V and 9 bases at J, with 13 bases between the two ends. This CDR3 region has 14 residues. Germline V gene data show CDR1 as MRHNA and CDR2 as SNTAGT. CDR3 region: CASSDRQGSRELFF. In nucleotides, the CDR3 is TGTGCCAGCAGTGACCGGCAGGGATCTAGGGAGCTGTTTTTT.

The rearrangement joins TRBV6-5 to TRBJ1-3; D is possibly TRBD1 (6 bases). Trimming took 6 bases from V and 0 from J, leaving 9 bases between them. The CDR3 is 14 residues long. Germline loops: CDR1 MNHEY, CDR2 SVGAGI. The CDR3 here is CASRTGSSGNTIYF. CDR3 nucleotides: TGTGCCAGCAGAACAGGGAGCTCTGGAAACACCATATATTTT.

This clone appeared a few times. The gene calls are TRBV10-3 and TRBJ2-3; 7 positions agree with TRBD2. Germline V gives CDR1 ENHRY, CDR2 SYGVKD. V was clipped by 7 bases and J by 2 bases; unmatched bases: 3. This CDR3 contains 13 residues. This CDR3 is CAITGGTTDTQYF. The CDR3 DNA is TGTGCCATCACCGGGGGGACCACAGATACGCAGTATTTT.

The rearrangement links TRBV5-1 to TRBJ1-1, with D unclear. V was trimmed by 7 bases and J by 4 bases, leaving 14 bases between them. The CDR3 sequence is 13 residues long. In germline, CDR1 is SGHRS, CDR2 YFSETQ. The CDR3 spells CASYPSRGTEAFF. CDR3 coding DNA: TGCGCCAGCTACCCTTCCCGGGGCACTGAAGCTTTCTTT.

This chain connects TRBV18 to TRBJ2-1; possible D gene TRBD1, 6 bases. The length of the CDR3 is 14 residues. Germline CDR1 and CDR2: KGHSH and LQKENI. Trimming stripped 6 bases from V and 4 bases from J, with 13 bases between. CDR3 region: CASSPDRSYNEQFF. As DNA, the CDR3 is TGTGCCAGCTCCCCGGACAGAAGTTACAATGAGCAGTTCTTC.

The J gene is TRBJ1-4, the V gene TRBV5-1; 9 positions agree with TRBD1. The CDR3 runs to 18 residues. The ends lost 4 bases at V and 3 bases at J; junction bases unmatched: 13. In germline, CDR1 is SGHRS, CDR2 YFSETQ. The CDR3 loop reads CASSGGQGTPGANEKLFF. The CDR3 DNA reads TGCGCCAGCAGCGGCGGACAGGGGACCCCAGGGGCTAATGAAAAACTGTTTTTT.

The CDR3 DNA sequence: TGTGCCAGCAGCTTGTCCCCCTTCGGGGAGCTGTTTTTT. Its translation is CASSLSPFGELFF. The chain combines TRBV5-4 with TRBJ2-2, with D uncertain. Germline CDR1 reads SGHNT; CDR2 reads YYREEE (reference sequence). V was trimmed by 1 base and J by 7 bases, leaving 8 bases between them. The CDR3 totals 13 residues.

The genes are TRBV29-1 and TRBJ2-1; D is perhaps TRBD1 (5 bases). V was pared by 6 bases and J by 8 bases, with 20 bases between. The CDR3 totals 14 residues. CDR1 is SQVTM and CDR2 is ANQGSEA in the germline V gene. DNA of the CDR3: TGCAGCGTGAAATTTCAGGGATTTAGTCATGAGCAGTTCTTC. This gives the protein CSVKFQGFSHEQFF.

This clone was seen a single time. The genes are TRBV7-2 and TRBJ1-2; D remains ambiguous. V lost 1 base to trimming and J lost 1 base, with 16 bases between them. From germline, CDR1 is SGHTA and CDR2 FQGNSA. CDR3 length: 17 amino acids. CDR3 in DNA: TGTGCCAGCAGCTTAGGGTTCGGAGGGAACGGTAACTATGGCTACACCTTC. Translating gives CASSLGFGGNGNYGYTF.

The chain has TRBV9 and TRBJ2-5; a possible D gene is TRBD1 (5 bases). In germline, CDR1 is SGDLS, CDR2 YYNGEE. The length of the CDR3 is 13 residues. The V and J ends lost 3 bases and 1 base respectively, with 7 bases between them. The CDR3 here is CASSDRSQETQYF. The CDR3, as DNA: TGTGCCAGCAGCGACAGGAGCCAAGAGACCCAGTACTTC.

CDR3 DNA: TGTGCCAGCAGTTACTCTTCTCCCAGGCCTGAAGCTTTCTTT. Translating it yields CASSYSSPRPEAFF. This sequence joins TRBV6-6 and TRBJ1-1; D gene uncertain. The CDR3 covers 14 residues. V lost 0 bases to trimming and J lost 6 bases, with 11 bases between them. CDR1 MNHNY and CDR2 SVGAGI come from the germline V gene (reference sequence).